Listed below are T cell receptor beta chains from one sample, sequenced in a study of shared T cell receptors in the human thymus. Repertoires were generated with immunoSEQ multiplex PCR, while TCRdb's copy carries only in-frame clones and drops some. Altogether hundreds of thousands of clones are present, about 90% being singletons, with the ten largest covering roughly 0.0086%. The same sample was also used in a study of human thymus T cells.

What was sequenced was thymocytes. The origin of the receptors is a boy in the first two years of life with a congenital heart defect. Both conserved end residues are part of each CDR3. The D gene is left open where the match is weak. Rows give clone size only sometimes, using once, few, many, or a class for an expanded clone.

j_call d_call clone_size v_call cdr3_aa cdr3_nt
TRBJ2-3 NA NA TRBV28 CATNHSGPPSTDTQYF TGTGCCACGAATCACAGCGGACCTCCTAGCACAGATACGCAGTATTTT
TRBJ1-6 NA NA TRBV27 CASSLSSDSPLHF TGTGCCAGCAGTTTATCCTCTGATTCACCCCTCCACTTT
TRBJ2-7 NA NA TRBV29-1 CSVAGGCRDSEQYF TGCAGCGTTGCCGGGGGCTGCAGGGACAGCGAGCAGTACTTC
TRBJ2-7 TRBD2 NA TRBV11-2 CASSLPATSGEYEQYF TGTGCCAGCAGCTTACCCGCGACTAGCGGAGAGTACGAGCAGTACTTC
TRBJ2-1 TRBD1 NA TRBV5-4 CASSGTGGEQFF TGTGCCAGCAGCGGGACAGGCGGTGAGCAGTTCTTC
TRBJ2-7 NA NA TRBV28 CASRHIAEGPAQYF TGTGCCAGCAGGCATATAGCGGAGGGACCGGCGCAGTACTTC
TRBJ2-7 NA NA TRBV11-2 CASSQAPPRGLSYEQYF TGTGCCAGCAGTCAGGCCCCCCCGCGGGGACTTTCCTACGAGCAGTACTTC
TRBJ2-7 TRBD2 NA TRBV7-9 CASSCTIGTSSNEQYF TGTGCCAGCAGCTGCACCATAGGGACTAGCTCCAACGAGCAGTACTTC
TRBJ2-5 NA NA TRBV7-9 CASTKPQETQYF TGTGCCAGCACCAAGCCGCAAGAGACCCAGTACTTC
TRBJ1-1 NA NA TRBV21-1 CASSKDWAGNTEAFF TGTGCCAGCAGCAAAGATTGGGCGGGGAACACTGAAGCTTTCTTT
TRBJ1-6 NA NA TRBV4-2 CASSQVQAKPSPLHF TGTGCCAGCAGCCAAGTACAGGCGAAACCTTCACCCCTCCACTTT
TRBJ1-3 NA NA TRBV6-5 CASSSVGGSGNTIYF TGTGCCAGCAGTTCCGTGGGAGGCTCTGGAAACACCATATATTTT
TRBJ1-1 NA few TRBV7-9 CASSFFNRTRGHTEAFF TGTGCCAGCAGTTTTTTTAACAGGACACGCGGCCACACTGAAGCTTTCTTT
TRBJ2-7 TRBD2 NA TRBV4-1 CASSQAYSSGRSYEQYF TGCGCCAGCAGCCAAGCGTACTCTAGCGGGAGGAGCTACGAGCAGTACTTC
TRBJ1-2 NA NA TRBV4-1 CASSQSGSLGDGYTF TGCGCCAGCAGCCAGTCCGGGAGTCTGGGAGATGGCTACACCTTC
TRBJ1-4 NA once TRBV7-9 CASSSSGGLGEKLFF TGTGCCAGCAGTTCCTCGGGGGGGCTCGGGGAAAAACTGTTTTTT
TRBJ2-1 TRBD2 NA TRBV19 CASSIVSVAGSSYNEQFF TGTGCCAGTAGTATAGTCTCTGTAGCGGGCAGCTCCTACAATGAGCAGTTCTTC
TRBJ1-3 NA NA TRBV28 CASRESSGNTIYF TGTGCCAGCAGGGAGAGCTCTGGAAACACCATATATTTT
TRBJ1-1 NA NA TRBV4-3 CASSQGQSPTEAFF TGCGCCAGCAGCCAGGGACAAAGTCCCACTGAAGCTTTCTTT
TRBJ2-7 NA NA TRBV6-5 CASTGNTPYEQYF TGTGCCAGCACGGGGAACACCCCCTACGAGCAGTACTTC
TRBJ1-2 NA NA TRBV4-1 CASSKRQVTTNYGYTF TGCGCCAGCAGCAAGCGACAGGTTACTACTAACTATGGCTACACCTTC
TRBJ2-7 TRBD1 NA TRBV7-9 CASLQWGRTGAGNEQYF TGTGCCAGCTTACAGTGGGGTCGGACAGGGGCCGGGAACGAGCAGTACTTC
TRBJ1-5 NA NA TRBV19 CASSMILGGMSNQPQHF TGTGCCAGTAGTATGATCCTCGGGGGTATGAGCAATCAGCCCCAGCATTTT
TRBJ2-7 TRBD1 NA TRBV25-1 CATSSPGQIYEQYF TGTGCCACTTCTTCACCGGGACAGATCTACGAGCAGTACTTC
TRBJ1-3 NA NA TRBV14 CASSQEDLPSGNTIYF TGTGCCAGCAGCCAAGAGGACTTGCCCTCTGGAAACACCATATATTTT
TRBJ2-2 TRBD1 NA TRBV7-2 CASSPRQGSGELFF TGTGCCAGCAGCCCCAGACAGGGCTCCGGGGAGCTGTTTTTT
TRBJ2-1 NA NA TRBV30 CAWSVWGPEFF TGTGCCTGGAGTGTGTGGGGCCCGGAGTTCTTC
TRBJ2-3 NA NA TRBV19 CASSIGGLPLSTDTQYF TGTGCCAGTAGTATAGGGGGGCTTCCCCTCAGCACAGATACGCAGTATTTT
TRBJ2-7 NA NA TRBV15 CATSTGPVRGRVVVGNTSYEQYF TGTGCCACCAGCACCGGCCCCGTGCGGGGCCGCGTTGTTGTTGGAAACACCTCCTACGAGCAGTACTTC
TRBJ2-5 NA NA TRBV25-1 CASRDTGSFQETQYF TGTGCCAGCAGGGACACGGGCTCGTTCCAAGAGACCCAGTACTTC
TRBJ1-5 NA NA TRBV10-3 CAISESGRSNQPQHF TGTGCCATCAGTGAGTCGGGCAGGAGCAATCAGCCCCAGCATTTT
TRBJ2-3 NA NA TRBV5-1 CASSQGLLTDTQYF TGCGCCAGCAGCCAGGGACTGCTCACAGATACGCAGTATTTT
TRBJ2-1 NA NA TRBV9 CASSVVPLARSNEQFF TGTGCCAGCAGCGTAGTCCCGCTAGCGAGGTCGAATGAGCAGTTCTTC
TRBJ1-6 NA NA TRBV5-6 CASSLDGYNSPLHF TGTGCCAGCAGCTTGGACGGCTATAATTCACCCCTCCACTTT
TRBJ2-7 TRBD1 NA TRBV27 CASSPRTGGYEQYF TGTGCCAGCAGTCCACGGACAGGGGGCTACGAGCAGTACTTC
TRBJ2-4 NA NA TRBV7-2 CASSPSIVKNIQYF TGTGCCAGCAGCCCCAGTATTGTCAAAAACATTCAGTACTTC
TRBJ2-4 NA NA TRBV4-3 CASSPVLLLAKNIQYF TGCGCCAGCAGCCCTGTTCTTTTGTTAGCCAAAAACATTCAGTACTTC